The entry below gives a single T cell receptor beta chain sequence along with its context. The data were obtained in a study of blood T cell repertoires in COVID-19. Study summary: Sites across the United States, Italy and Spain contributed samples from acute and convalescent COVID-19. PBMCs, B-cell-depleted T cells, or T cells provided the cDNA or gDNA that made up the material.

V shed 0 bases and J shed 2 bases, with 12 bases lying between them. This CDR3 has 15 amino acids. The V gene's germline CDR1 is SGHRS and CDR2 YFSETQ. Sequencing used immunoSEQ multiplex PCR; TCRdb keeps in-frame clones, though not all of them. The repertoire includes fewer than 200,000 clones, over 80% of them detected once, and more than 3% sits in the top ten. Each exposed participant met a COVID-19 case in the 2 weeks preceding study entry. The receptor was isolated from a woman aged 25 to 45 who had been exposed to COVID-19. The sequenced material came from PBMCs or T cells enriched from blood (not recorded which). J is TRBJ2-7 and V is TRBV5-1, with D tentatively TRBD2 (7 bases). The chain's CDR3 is CASSLDGEGAYEQYF. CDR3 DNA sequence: TGCGCCAGCAGCTTGGACGGGGAGGGGGCCTACGAGCAGTACTTC.